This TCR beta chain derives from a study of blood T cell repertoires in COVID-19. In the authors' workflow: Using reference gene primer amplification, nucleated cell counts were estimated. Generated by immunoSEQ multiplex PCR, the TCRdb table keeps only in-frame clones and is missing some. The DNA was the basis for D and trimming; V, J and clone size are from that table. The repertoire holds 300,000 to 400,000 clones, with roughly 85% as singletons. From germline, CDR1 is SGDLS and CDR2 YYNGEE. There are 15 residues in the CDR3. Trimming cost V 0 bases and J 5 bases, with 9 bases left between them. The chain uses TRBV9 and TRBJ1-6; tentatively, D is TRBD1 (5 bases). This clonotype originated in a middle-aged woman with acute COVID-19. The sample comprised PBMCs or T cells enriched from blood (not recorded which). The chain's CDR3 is CASSVVGGDNSPLHF. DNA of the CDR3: TGTGCCAGCAGCGTAGTGGGGGGTGATAATTCACCCCTCCACTTT.